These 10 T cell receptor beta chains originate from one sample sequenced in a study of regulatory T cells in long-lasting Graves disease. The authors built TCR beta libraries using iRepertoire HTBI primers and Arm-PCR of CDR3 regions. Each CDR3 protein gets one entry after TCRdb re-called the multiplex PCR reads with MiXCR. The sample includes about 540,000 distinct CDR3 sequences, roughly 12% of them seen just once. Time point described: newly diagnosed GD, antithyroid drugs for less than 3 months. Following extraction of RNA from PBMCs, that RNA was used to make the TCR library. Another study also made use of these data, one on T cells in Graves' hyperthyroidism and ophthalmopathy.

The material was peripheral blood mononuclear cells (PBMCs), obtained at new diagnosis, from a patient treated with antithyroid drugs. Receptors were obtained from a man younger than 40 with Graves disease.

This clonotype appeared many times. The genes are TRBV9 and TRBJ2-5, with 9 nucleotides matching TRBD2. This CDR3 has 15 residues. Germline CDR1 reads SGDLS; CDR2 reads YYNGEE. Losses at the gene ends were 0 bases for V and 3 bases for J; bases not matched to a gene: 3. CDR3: CASSVGGLAKETQYF. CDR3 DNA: TGTGCCAGCAGCGTAGGGGGACTAGCAAAAGAGACCCAGTACTTC.

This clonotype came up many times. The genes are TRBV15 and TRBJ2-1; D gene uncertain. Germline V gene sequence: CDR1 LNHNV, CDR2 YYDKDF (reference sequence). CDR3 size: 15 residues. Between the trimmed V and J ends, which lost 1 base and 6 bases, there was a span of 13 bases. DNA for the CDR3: TGTGCCACCAGCAGAGTTGACCTCCTTTTCAATGAGCAGTTCTTC. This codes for CATSRVDLLFNEQFF.

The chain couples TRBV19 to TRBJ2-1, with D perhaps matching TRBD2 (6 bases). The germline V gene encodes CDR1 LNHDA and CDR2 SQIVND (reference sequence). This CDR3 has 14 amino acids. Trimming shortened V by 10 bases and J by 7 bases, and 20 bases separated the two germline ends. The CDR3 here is CATVRRGPQNEQFF. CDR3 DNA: TGTGCCACCGTGCGGCGGGGACCTCAGAATGAGCAGTTCTTC.

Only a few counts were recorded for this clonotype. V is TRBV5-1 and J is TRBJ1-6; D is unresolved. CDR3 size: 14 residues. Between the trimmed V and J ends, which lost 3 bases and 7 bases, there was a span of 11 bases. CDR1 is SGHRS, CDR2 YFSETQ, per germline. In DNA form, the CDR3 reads TGCGCCAGCAGCTGGAACAGCGAAAATTCACCCCTCCACTTT. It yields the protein CASSWNSENSPLHF.

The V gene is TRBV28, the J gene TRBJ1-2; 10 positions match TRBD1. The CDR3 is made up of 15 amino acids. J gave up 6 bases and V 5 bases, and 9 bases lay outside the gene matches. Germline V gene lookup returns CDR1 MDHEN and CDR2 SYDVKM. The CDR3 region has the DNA TGTGCCAGCAGTATCCAGGGACAGGGGTTGGATGGCTACACCTTC. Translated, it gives CASSIQGQGLDGYTF.

The CDR3 sequence: CASQRDPYNEQFF. CDR3 DNA: TGTGCCAGCCAGCGGGACCCTTACAATGAGCAGTTCTTC. The chain has TRBV6-1 and TRBJ2-1; 7 bases agree with TRBD2. Germline-derived CDR1 and CDR2 are MNHNS and SASEGT. Germline trimming cut 8 bases from V and 4 bases from J; bases unmatched to any gene: 5. The length of the CDR3 is 13 residues.

The CDR3 reads CASSEWDMNTEAFF. The DNA for the CDR3 is TGTGCCAGCAGTGAATGGGACATGAACACTGAAGCTTTCTTT. The chain combines TRBV25-1 with TRBJ1-1; possibly TRBD1 for D (6 bases). The CDR3 is made up of 14 amino acids. V dropped 1 base and J dropped 0 bases, with 6 bases sitting between them. CDR1 and CDR2 from the germline V gene are MGHDK and SYGVNS.

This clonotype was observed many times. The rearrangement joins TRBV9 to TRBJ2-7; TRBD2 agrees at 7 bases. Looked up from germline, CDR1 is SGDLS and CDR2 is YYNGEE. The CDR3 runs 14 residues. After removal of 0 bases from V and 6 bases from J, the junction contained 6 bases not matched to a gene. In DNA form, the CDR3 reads TGTGCCAGCAGCGTAGTTGCGGGAGCTGGCGAGCAGTACTTC. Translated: CASSVVAGAGEQYF.

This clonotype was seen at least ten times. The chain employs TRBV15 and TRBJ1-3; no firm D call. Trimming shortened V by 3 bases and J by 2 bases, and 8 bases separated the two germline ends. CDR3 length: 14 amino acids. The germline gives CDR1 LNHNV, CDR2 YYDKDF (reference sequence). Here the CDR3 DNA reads TGTGCCACCAGCAGGCCAGGACCTGGAAACACCATATATTTT. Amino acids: CATSRPGPGNTIYF.

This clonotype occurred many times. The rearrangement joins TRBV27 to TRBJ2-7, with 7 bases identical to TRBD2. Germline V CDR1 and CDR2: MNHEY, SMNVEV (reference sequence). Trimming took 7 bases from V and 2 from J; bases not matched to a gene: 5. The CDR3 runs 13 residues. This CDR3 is CASMVGGTYEQYF. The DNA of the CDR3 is TGTGCCAGCATGGTGGGAGGGACCTACGAGCAGTACTTC.